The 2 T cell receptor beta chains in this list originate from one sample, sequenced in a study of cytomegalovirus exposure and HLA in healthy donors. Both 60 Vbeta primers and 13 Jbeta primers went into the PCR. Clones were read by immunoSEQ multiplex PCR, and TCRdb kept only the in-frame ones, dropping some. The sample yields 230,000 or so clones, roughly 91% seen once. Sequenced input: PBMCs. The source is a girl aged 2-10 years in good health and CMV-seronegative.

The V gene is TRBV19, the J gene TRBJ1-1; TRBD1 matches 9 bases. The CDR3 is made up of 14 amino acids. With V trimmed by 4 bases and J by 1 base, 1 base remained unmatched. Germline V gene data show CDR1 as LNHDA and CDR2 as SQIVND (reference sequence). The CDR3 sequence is CASSTDRGNTEAFF. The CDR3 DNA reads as TGTGCCAGTAGTACGGACAGGGGGAACACTGAAGCTTTCTTT.

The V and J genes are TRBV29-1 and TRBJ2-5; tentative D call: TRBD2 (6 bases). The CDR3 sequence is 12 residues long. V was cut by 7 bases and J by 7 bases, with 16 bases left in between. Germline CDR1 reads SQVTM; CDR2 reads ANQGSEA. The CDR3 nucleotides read TGCAGCGCGGAGGGACCCCCGTGGACCCAGTACTTC. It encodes CSAEGPPWTQYF.